Each of the 18 T cell receptor beta chains below was sequenced from the same sample in a study of human T cells and chemical hapten exposure. TCRdb recomputed calls from the RACE reads with MiXCR, one row per CDR3 protein. Of 97,000 or so distinct CDR3 sequences in the sample, 27% are singletons; the top ten hold about a tenth. The time point here: patch test 3, about 24 weeks after DPC sensitization. Noted treatment: therapeutic diphenylcyclopropenone sensitization with weekly scalp DPC. Material: whole blood, obtained in connection with sensitization to the hapten diphenylcyclopropenone (DPC). The receptors were gathered from a middle-aged man with alopecia areata. Some clones in this sample may be carry-over from other donors' samples.

The chain couples TRBV2 to TRBJ2-1, with D hard to call. The germline V gene encodes CDR1 SNHLY and CDR2 FYNNEI. This CDR3 comprises 14 residues. Trimming shortened V by 3 bases and J by 2 bases, and 8 bases separated the two germline ends. CDR3 residues: CASSEGEPYNEQFF. CDR3 in DNA: TGTGCCAGCAGTGAGGGCGAGCCCTACAATGAGCAGTTCTTC.

The V and J genes are TRBV28 and TRBJ2-1, with TRBD2 matching 9 bases. This CDR3 spans 16 amino acids. Trimming removed 4 bases from V and 7 bases from J; junction bases left unmatched: 11. Germline CDR1 is MDHEN and CDR2 is SYDVKM. The CDR3 nucleotides read TGTGCCAGCAGTTCCGAGTATAGCGGGAGTCAAAATGAGCAGTTCTTC. This sequence encodes CASSSEYSGSQNEQFF.

The V call is TRBV12-3 or TRBV12-4, the J call TRBJ2-7; 10 bases map to TRBD1. With V trimmed by 3 bases and J by 5 bases, 4 bases remained unmatched. CDR3 length equals 14 residues. CDR3: CASSFRQGANEQYF. CDR3 sequence (DNA): TGTGCCAGCAGTTTCCGACAGGGGGCGAACGAGCAGTACTTC.

The sample holds a few counts of this clonotype. The chain has TRBV20-1 and TRBJ2-3, with 10 positions matching TRBD2. The V segment lost 5 bases and the J segment 2 bases; nucleotides outside the gene matches: 4. Germline CDR1 reads DFQATT; CDR2 reads SNEGSKA (reference sequence). This CDR3 has 14 amino acids. The CDR3 coding sequence is TGCAGTGCTTATAGCGGGGGGTTCACAGATACGCAGTATTTT. Protein sequence: CSAYSGGFTDTQYF.

The chain is built from TRBV20-1 and TRBJ2-1, with TRBD2 matching 8 bases. CDR1 is DFQATT, CDR2 SNEGSKA, per germline (reference sequence). The length of the CDR3 is 14 residues. Trimming took 5 bases from V and 1 from J; bases not matched to a gene: 4. The CDR3 sequence is CSAVKRGSYNEQFF. The CDR3 DNA sequence: TGCAGTGCTGTCAAGCGGGGGTCCTACAATGAGCAGTTCTTC.

This clonotype occurred a few times. V gene TRBV6-5 combines with J gene TRBJ2-5, with TRBD2 matching over 12 bases. V dropped 4 bases and J dropped 5; count of bases not matched to a gene: 2. There are 14 residues in the CDR3. Germline V gene sequence: CDR1 MNHEY, CDR2 SVGAGI. The CDR3 loop reads CASSSLAGGETQYF. The CDR3 bases are TGTGCCAGCAGTTCACTAGCGGGAGGTGAGACCCAGTACTTC.

In its sample, this clonotype was seen a few times. The rearrangement joins TRBV28 to TRBJ2-3, with D possibly being TRBD2 (7 bases). The V gene's germline CDR1 is MDHEN and CDR2 SYDVKM. The CDR3 is 15 amino acids. Trimming stripped 3 bases from V and 4 bases from J, with 14 bases between. In DNA, the CDR3 is TGTGCCAGCAGTTTCCTAGCGGAGGGGGCAGATACGCAGTATTTT. Translated, it gives CASSFLAEGADTQYF.

The chain combines TRBV6-6 with TRBJ2-2; 8 bases line up with TRBD1. CDR3 length: 16 amino acids. Per the germline V gene, CDR1 is MNHNY and CDR2 is SVGAGI (reference sequence). The V and J ends lost 0 bases and 4 bases, in that order; junction bases with no gene match: 4. CDR3 in amino acids: CASSYSSGTGTGELFF. CDR3 DNA sequence: TGTGCCAGCAGTTACTCCTCGGGGACAGGCACCGGGGAGCTGTTTTTT.

This clonotype has more than one count but fewer than ten. The chain carries TRBV27 and TRBJ1-1, with D unresolved. The V end was cut by 2 bases, the J end by 5 bases, with 12 bases between. CDR1 and CDR2 from the germline V gene are MNHEY and SMNVEV (reference sequence). The CDR3 has 14 amino acids. CDR3: CASSLQVRGTEAFF. Here the CDR3 DNA reads TGTGCCAGCAGTTTACAGGTCCGGGGAACTGAAGCTTTCTTT.

This clonotype was found a few times. The chain joins TRBV27 to TRBJ2-3; 10 bases are a match to TRBD2. This CDR3 is built from 15 residues. J was trimmed by 3 bases and V by 6 bases; bases with no gene match: 6. Germline V gene data show CDR1 as MNHEY and CDR2 as SMNVEV (reference sequence). In DNA, the CDR3 is TGTGCCAGCAGGCCTAGCGGGAGAAGGACAGATACGCAGTATTTT. Translating gives CASRPSGRRTDTQYF.

V is TRBV29-1 and J is TRBJ2-3; the match to TRBD2 covers 12 bases. Germline V gene sequence: CDR1 SQVTM, CDR2 ANQGSEA. The CDR3 covers 14 residues. Germline trimming cut 6 bases from V and 2 bases from J; bases unmatched to any gene: 3. This chain's CDR3 is CSVRTSGTTDTQYF. The CDR3 DNA reads as TGCAGCGTCCGGACTAGCGGGACCACAGATACGCAGTATTTT.

This clonotype was seen more than once but under ten times. This chain uses TRBV3-1 with TRBJ1-5; tentative D call: TRBD1 (5 bases). This CDR3 has 15 residues. Germline-derived CDR1 and CDR2 are LGHDT and YNNKEL (reference sequence). V gave up 3 bases and J gave up 5 bases, with 14 bases separating them. The CDR3 DNA sequence: TGTGCCAGCAGCCAGTCTTTCACAGGCGATCAGCCCCAGCATTTT. Translating it yields CASSQSFTGDQPQHF.

The chain couples TRBV20-1 to TRBJ2-5; TRBD1 is a possible D gene (6 bases). This CDR3 is built from 16 residues. The germline V gene has CDR1 DFQATT and CDR2 SNEGSKA (reference sequence). V was pared by 2 bases and J by 5 bases, with 21 bases between. CDR3 loop: CSARPPRTVPWETQYF. The CDR3 DNA is TGCAGTGCTAGACCACCCAGGACAGTGCCATGGGAGACCCAGTACTTC.

This clonotype was seen a handful of times. V is TRBV12-3 or TRBV12-4 and J is TRBJ1-1; TRBD1 is a possible D gene (6 bases). The ends were cut back, 3 bases at V and 0 bases at J, with 14 bases in the middle. The CDR3 extends over 16 amino acids. For the CDR3, the DNA is TGTGCCAGCAGTTTTTGGGGGGCAGGAATGAACACTGAAGCTTTCTTT. Translating it yields CASSFWGAGMNTEAFF.

V usage is TRBV12-3 or TRBV12-4 and J usage is TRBJ1-3; no reliable D call. Trimming shortened V by 6 bases and J by 8 bases, and 11 bases separated the two germline ends. This CDR3 region has 12 residues. The CDR3 spells CASRRSIDTIYF. The CDR3 region has the DNA TGTGCCAGCAGACGGTCCATAGACACCATATATTTT.

V is TRBV27 and J is TRBJ2-6, with 7 bases aligning to TRBD1. CDR3 size: 17 residues. V dropped 0 bases and J dropped 2; count of bases not matched to a gene: 4. CDR1 and CDR2 from the germline V gene are MNHEY and SMNVEV (reference sequence). The CDR3 DNA sequence: TGTGCCAGCAGTTTATCCGAGGGGGCTCCTGGGGCCAACGTCCTGACTTTC. Translation gives CASSLSEGAPGANVLTF. The full variable domain, completed using reference TRBV27 and TRBJ2-6, is EAQVTQNPRYLITVTGKKLTVTCSQNMNHEYMSWYRQDPGLGLRQIYYSMNVEVTDKGDVPEGYKVSRKEKRNFPLILESPSPNQTSLYFCASSLSEGAPGANVLTFGAGSRLTVL.

V gene TRBV24-1 combines with J gene TRBJ2-1; the D gene could be TRBD1 or TRBD2 (6 bases each). CDR3 size: 14 residues. Per the germline V gene, CDR1 is KGHDR and CDR2 is SFDVKD. The V end was cut by 3 bases, the J end by 11 bases, with 16 bases between. CDR3 protein: CATSDPPGGGKQFF. The DNA of the CDR3 is TGTGCCACCAGTGATCCACCAGGAGGGGGGAAGCAGTTCTTC.

The V gene is TRBV5-6, the J gene TRBJ2-7; 15 bases fit TRBD2. Germline trimming cut 7 bases from V and 2 bases from J; bases unmatched to any gene: 4. Germline lookup yields CDR1 SGHDT and CDR2 YYEEEE. This CDR3 region has 15 residues. Written as DNA, the CDR3 is TGTGCCAGCCGGACTAGCGGGAGGGCCACCTACGAGCAGTACTTC. This gives the protein CASRTSGRATYEQYF.